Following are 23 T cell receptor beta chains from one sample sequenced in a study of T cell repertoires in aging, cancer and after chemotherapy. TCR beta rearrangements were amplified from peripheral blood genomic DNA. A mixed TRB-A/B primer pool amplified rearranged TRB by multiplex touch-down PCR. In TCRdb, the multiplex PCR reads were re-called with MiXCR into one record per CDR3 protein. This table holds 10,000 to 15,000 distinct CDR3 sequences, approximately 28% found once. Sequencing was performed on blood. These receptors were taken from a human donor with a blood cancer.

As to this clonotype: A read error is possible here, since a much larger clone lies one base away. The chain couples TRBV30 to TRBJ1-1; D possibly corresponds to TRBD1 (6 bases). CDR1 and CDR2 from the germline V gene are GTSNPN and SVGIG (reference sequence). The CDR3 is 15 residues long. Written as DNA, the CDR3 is TGTGTCAGTACCACGAACGGTAAAGGGGGCACTGAAGCTTTCTTT. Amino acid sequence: CVSTTNGKGGTEAFF. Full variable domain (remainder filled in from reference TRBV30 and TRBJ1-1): SQTIHQWPATLVQPVGSPLSLECTVEGTSNPNLYWYRQAAGRGLQLLFYSVGIGQISSEVPQNLSASRPQDRQFILSSKKLLLSDSGFYLCVSTTNGKGGTEAFFGQGTRLTVV.

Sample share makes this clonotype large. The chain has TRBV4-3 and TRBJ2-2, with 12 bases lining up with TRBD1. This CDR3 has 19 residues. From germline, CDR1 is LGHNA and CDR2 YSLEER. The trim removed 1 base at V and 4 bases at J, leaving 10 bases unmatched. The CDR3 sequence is CASSQGVGTGGAGTGELFF. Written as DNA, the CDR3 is TGCGCCAGCAGCCAAGGGGTGGGGACAGGGGGCGCTGGCACCGGGGAGCTGTTTTTT.

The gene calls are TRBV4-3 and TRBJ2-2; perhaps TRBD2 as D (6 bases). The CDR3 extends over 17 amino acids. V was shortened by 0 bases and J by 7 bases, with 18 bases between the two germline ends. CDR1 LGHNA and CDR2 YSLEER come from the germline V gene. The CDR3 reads CASSQDFGGEYHGELFF. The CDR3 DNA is TGCGCCAGCAGCCAAGATTTCGGGGGAGAATATCACGGGGAGCTGTTTTTT.

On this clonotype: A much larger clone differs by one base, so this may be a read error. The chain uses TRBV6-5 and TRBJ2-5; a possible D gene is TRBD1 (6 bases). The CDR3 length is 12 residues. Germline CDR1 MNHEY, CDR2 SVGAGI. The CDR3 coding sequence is TGTGCCAGCAGACAGGGAAAAGATACCCAGTACTTC. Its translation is CASRQGKDTQYF.

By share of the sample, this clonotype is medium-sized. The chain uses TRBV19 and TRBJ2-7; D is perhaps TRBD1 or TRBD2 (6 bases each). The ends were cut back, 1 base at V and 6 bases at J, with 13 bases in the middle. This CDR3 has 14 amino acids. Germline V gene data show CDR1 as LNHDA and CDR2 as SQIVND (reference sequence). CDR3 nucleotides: TGTGCCAGTAGTATAGGGTACGGGGGCGTCGAGCAGTACTTC. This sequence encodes CASSIGYGGVEQYF.

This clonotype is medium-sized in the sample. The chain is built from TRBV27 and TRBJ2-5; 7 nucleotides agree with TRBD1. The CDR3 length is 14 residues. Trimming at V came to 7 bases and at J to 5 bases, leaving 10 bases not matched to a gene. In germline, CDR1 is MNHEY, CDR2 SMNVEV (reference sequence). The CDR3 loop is CASTKTGNSETQYF. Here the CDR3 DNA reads TGTGCCAGCACCAAGACAGGGAATAGCGAGACCCAGTACTTC.

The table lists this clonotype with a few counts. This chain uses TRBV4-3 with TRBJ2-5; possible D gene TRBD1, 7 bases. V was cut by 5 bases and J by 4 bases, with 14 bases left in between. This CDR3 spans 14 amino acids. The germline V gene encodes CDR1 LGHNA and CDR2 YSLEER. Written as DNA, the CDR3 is TGCGCCAGCAGCAGGAGACAGGGAGGAGAGACCCAGTACTTC. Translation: CASSRRQGGETQYF.

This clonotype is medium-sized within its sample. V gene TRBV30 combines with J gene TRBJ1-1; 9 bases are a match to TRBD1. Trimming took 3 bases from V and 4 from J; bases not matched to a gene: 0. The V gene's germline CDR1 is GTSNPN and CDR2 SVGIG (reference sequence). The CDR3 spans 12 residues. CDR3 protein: CAWRTGGTEAFF. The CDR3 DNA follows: TGTGCCTGGAGGACAGGGGGCACTGAAGCTTTCTTT.

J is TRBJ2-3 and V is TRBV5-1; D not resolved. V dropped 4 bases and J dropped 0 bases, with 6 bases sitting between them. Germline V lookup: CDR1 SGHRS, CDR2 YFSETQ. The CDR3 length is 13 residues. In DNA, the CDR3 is TGCGCCAGCAGCCACGGTAGCACAGATACGCAGTATTTT. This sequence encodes CASSHGSTDTQYF.

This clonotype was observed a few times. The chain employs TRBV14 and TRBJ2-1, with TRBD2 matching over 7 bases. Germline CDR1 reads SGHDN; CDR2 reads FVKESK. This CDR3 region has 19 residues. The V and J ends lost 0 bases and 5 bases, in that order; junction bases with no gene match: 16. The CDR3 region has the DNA TGTGCCAGCAGCCAAGAGTTCGGTGGGAGGGCCATGTTTCACAATGAGCAGTTCTTC. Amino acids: CASSQEFGGRAMFHNEQFF.

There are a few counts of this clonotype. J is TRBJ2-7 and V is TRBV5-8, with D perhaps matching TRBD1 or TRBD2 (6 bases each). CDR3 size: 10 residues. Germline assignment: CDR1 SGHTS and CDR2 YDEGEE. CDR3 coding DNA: TGTGCCAGCAGCTTGGAAAAGGGGGGCGTC. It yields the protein CASSLEKGGV.

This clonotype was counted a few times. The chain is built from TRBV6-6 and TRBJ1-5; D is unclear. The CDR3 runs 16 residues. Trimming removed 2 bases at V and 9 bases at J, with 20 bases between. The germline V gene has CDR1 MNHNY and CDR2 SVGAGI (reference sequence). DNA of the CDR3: TGTGCCAGCAGTTACCAGGCAGAGCTCGTTCTTTTGCCCCAGCATTTT. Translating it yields CASSYQAELVLLPQHF.

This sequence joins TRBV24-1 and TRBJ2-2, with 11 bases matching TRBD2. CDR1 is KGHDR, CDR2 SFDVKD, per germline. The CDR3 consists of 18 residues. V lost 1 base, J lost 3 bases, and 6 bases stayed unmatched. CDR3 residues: CATSDFRGTSGDTGELFF. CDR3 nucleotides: TGTGCCACCAGTGATTTTAGGGGGACTAGCGGAGACACCGGGGAGCTGTTTTTT.

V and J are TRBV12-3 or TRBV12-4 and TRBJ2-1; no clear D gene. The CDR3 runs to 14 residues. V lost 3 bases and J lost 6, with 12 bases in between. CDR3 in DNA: TGTGCCAGCAGTTTGCAGCAGGTACCCAATGAGCAGTTCTTC. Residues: CASSLQQVPNEQFF.

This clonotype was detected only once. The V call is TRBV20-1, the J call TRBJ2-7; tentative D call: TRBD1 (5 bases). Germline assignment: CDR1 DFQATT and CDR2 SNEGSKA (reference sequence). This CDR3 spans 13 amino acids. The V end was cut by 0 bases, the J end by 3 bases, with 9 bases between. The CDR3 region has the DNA TGCAGTGCTAGAGAAACAGGTGACTACGAGCAGTACTTC. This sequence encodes CSARETGDYEQYF.

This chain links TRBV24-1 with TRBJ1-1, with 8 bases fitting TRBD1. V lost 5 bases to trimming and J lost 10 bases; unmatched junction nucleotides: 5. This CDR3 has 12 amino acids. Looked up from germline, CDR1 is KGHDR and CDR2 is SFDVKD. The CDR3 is CATSVPGGAAFF. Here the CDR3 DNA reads TGTGCCACCAGTGTTCCAGGGGGCGCAGCTTTCTTT.

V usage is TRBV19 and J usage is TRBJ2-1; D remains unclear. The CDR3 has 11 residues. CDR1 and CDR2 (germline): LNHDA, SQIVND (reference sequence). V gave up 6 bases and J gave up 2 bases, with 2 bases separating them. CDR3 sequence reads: CASRTYNEQFF. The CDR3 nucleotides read TGTGCCAGTAGAACCTACAATGAGCAGTTCTTC. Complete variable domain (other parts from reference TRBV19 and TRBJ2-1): DGGITQSPKYLFRKEGQNVTLSCEQNLNHDAMYWYRQDPGQGLRLIYYSQIVNDFQKGDIAEGYSVSREKKESFPLTVTSAQKNPTAFYLCASRTYNEQFFGPGTRLTVL.

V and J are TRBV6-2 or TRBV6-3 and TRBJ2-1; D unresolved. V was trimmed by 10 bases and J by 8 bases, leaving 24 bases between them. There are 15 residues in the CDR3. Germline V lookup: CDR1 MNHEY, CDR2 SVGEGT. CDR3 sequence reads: CATSDPAIGIYEQFF. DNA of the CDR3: TGTGCCACCTCAGACCCGGCTATTGGTATATATGAGCAGTTCTTC.

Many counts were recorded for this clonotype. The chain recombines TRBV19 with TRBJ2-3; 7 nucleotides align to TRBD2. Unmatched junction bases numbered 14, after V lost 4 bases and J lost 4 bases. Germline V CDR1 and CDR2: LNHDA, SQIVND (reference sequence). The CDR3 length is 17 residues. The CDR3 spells CASSKGPLAGEADTQYF. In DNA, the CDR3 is TGTGCCAGTAGTAAAGGCCCCCTGGCGGGAGAGGCAGATACGCAGTATTTT.

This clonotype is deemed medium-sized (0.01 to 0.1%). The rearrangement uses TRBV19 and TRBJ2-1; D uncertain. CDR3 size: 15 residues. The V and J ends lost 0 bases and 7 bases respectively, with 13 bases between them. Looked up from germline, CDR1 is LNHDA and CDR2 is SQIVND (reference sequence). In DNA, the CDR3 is TGTGCCAGTAGTATAGATCACGCGGTATCGAATGAGCAGTTCTTC. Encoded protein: CASSIDHAVSNEQFF.

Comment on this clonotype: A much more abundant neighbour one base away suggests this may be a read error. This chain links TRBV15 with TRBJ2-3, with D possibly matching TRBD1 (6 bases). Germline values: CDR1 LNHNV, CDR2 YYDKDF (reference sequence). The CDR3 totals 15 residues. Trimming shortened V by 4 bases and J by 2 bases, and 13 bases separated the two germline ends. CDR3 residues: CATSKEQGLTDTQYF. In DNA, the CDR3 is TGTGCCACCAGCAAAGAACAGGGCCTCACAGATACGCAGTATTTT.

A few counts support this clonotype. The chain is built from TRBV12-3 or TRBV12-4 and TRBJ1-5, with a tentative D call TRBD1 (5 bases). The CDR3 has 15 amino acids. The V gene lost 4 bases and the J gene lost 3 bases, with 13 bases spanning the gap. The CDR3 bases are TGTGCCAGCAGTTCCAGAGGGGAACTCAATCAGCCCCAGCATTTT. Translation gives CASSSRGELNQPQHF.

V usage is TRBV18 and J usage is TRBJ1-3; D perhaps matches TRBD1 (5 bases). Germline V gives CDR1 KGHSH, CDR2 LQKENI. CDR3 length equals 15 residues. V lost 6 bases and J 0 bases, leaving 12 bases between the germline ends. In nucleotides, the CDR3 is TGTGCCAGCTCGCCCGACAGTGTCTCTGGAAACACCATATATTTT. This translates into CASSPDSVSGNTIYF.